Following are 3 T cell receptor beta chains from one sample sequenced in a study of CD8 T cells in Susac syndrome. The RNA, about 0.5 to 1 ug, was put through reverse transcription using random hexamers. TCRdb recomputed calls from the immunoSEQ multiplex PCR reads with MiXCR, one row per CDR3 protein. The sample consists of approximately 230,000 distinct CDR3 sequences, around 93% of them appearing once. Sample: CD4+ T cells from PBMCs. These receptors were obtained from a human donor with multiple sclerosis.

As DNA, the CDR3 is TGTGCCAGCAGCTTAGGCGGGATCAGGGTAGGGGAGACCCAGTACTTC. Its translation is CASSLGGIRVGETQYF. The J gene is TRBJ2-5, the V gene TRBV7-2; D possibly corresponds to TRBD2 (6 bases). The CDR3 loop spans 16 amino acids. The germline V gene encodes CDR1 SGHTA and CDR2 FQGNSA. With 1 base removed from V and 5 bases from J, the gap between germline ends came to 17 bases.

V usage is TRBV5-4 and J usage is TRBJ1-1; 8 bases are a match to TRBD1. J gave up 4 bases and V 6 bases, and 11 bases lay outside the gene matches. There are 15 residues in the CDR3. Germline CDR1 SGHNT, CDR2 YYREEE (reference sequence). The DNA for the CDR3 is TGTGCCAGCACCCCTGGACAGGGTATGAGCACTGAAGCTTTCTTT. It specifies CASTPGQGMSTEAFF.

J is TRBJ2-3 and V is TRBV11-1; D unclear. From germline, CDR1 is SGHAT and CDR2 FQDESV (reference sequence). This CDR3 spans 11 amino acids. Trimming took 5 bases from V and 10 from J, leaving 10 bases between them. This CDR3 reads CASSGSVAQYF. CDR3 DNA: TGTGCCAGCAGCGGGTCGGTCGCGCAGTATTTT.